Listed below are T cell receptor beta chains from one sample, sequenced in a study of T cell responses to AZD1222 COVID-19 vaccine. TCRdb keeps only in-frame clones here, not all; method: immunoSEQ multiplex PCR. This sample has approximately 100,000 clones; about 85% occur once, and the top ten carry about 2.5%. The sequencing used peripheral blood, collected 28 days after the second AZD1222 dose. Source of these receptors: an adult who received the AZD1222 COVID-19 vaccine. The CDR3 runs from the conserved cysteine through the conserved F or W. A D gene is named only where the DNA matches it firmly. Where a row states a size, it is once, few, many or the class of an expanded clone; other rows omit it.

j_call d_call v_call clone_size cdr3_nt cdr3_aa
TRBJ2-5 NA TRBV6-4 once TGTGCCAGCAGTGAATACAGCGGAGAGACCCAGTACTTC CASSEYSGETQYF
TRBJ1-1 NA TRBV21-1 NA TGTGCCAGCAGCACCGGACAGGTAGGCACTGAAGCTTTCTTT CASSTGQVGTEAFF
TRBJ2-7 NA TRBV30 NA TGTGCCTGGAGTACCCCTTTGGAGCAGTACTTC CAWSTPLEQYF
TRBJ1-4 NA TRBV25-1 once TGTGCCAGCAGTGAACATCGACAGACAGAAAAACTGTTTTTT CASSEHRQTEKLFF
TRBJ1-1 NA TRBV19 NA TGTGCCAGTAGTAAGACCAGGGGTTTACCTGAAGCTTTCTTT CASSKTRGLPEAFF
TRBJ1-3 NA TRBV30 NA TGTGCCTGGAGTCAAACGAAAACAGGGTCCGGAAACACCATATATTTT CAWSQTKTGSGNTIYF
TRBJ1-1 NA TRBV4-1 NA TGCGCCAGCAGCCAATTACTTCGCCAGTTGAACACTGAAGCTTTCTTT CASSQLLRQLNTEAFF
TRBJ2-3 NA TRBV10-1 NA TGCGCCAGCAGTGAACAAGCACGGGACTCAGATACGCAGTATTTT CASSEQARDSDTQYF
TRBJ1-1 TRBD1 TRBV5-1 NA TGCGCCAGCAGCTTTCAAGCCGGGACAGGGGAAGACACTGAAGCTTTCTTT CASSFQAGTGEDTEAFF
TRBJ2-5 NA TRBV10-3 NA TGTGCCATCAGTGAGTCGGGCGGTGAGACCCAGTACTTC CAISESGGETQYF
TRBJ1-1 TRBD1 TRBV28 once TGTGCCAGCAGGGCCGGGACAGGGAGGGTGTCCACTGAAGCTTTCTTT CASRAGTGRVSTEAFF
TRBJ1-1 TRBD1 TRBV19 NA TGTGCCAGTAGTACCCAAGGCAGGGGGCGAAGTTGGAACACTGAAGCTTTCTTT CASSTQGRGRSWNTEAFF
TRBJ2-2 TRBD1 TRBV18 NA TGTGCCAGCTCACCGGGACAGGGGAACTCCGGGGAGCTGTTTTTT CASSPGQGNSGELFF
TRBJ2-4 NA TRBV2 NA TGTGCCAGCAGTCCGGACGCTAAAAACATTCAGTACTTC CASSPDAKNIQYF
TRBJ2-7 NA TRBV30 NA TGTGCCTGGGCGGCCAGCTACGAGCAGTACTTC CAWAASYEQYF
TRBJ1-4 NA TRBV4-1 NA TGCGCCAGCAGCCAAGAGGTCAGAAGTAATGAAAAACTGTTTTTT CASSQEVRSNEKLFF
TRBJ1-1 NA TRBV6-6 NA TGTGCCAGCAGTTACTCGAGTTCGGCACCTGAAGCTTTCTTT CASSYSSSAPEAFF
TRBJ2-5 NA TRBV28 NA TGTGCCAGCAGTTTCTTCCAGGGTAAAAAAGAGACCCAGTACTTC CASSFFQGKKETQYF
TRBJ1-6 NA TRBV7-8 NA TGTGCCAGCAGCTTGGACAGATCTGATTCACCCCTCCACTTT CASSLDRSDSPLHF
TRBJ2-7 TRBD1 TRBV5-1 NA TGCGCCAGCAGCTTGGGGGGACAGGGGGCGCCCGAGCAGTACTTC CASSLGGQGAPEQYF
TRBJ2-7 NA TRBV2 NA TGTGCCAGCAGTTGGTCCCTCTACGAGCAGTACTTC CASSWSLYEQYF
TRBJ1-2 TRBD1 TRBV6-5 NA TGTGCCAGCACGAGGGGACAGAGATCTGATGGCTACACCTTC CASTRGQRSDGYTF
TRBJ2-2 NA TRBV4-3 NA TGCGCCAGCAGCCAAGAACCTGGGAGAACCGGGGAGCTGTTTTTT CASSQEPGRTGELFF
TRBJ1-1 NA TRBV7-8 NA TGTGCCAGCAGCTTAGAAGGTCAGAGGAACACTGAAGCTTTCTTT CASSLEGQRNTEAFF
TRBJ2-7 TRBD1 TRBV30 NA TGTGCCTGGGGGGACAGCTCCTACGAGCAGTACTTC CAWGDSSYEQYF
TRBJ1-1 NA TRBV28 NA TGTGCCAGCAGTGTCCCCCCAGGCATGAACACTGAAGCTTTCTTT CASSVPPGMNTEAFF
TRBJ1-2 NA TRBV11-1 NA TGTCCCAGCAGACACGACTCCAAGGGCGCTTATGGCTACACCTTC CPSRHDSKGAYGYTF
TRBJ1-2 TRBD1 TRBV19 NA TGTGCCAGTAGTATCACCACCGGGACAGACAACTATGGCTACACCTTC CASSITTGTDNYGYTF
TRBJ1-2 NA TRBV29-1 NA TGCAGCGTTGTCCGCAGTTACTATGGCTACACCTTC CSVVRSYYGYTF
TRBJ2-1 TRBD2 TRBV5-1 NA TGCGCCAGCAGCTTGAGAGCGGGATCGGCCAATGAGCAGTTCTTC CASSLRAGSANEQFF
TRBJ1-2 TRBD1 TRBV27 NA TGTGCCAGCAGCAAGACAGGGGGAGGCTATGGCTACACCTTC CASSKTGGGYGYTF
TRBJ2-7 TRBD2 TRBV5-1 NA TGCGCCAGCAGCTTCAGGACTAGCGGGAGATTTAACGAGCAGTACTTC CASSFRTSGRFNEQYF